These 16 T cell receptor beta chains were all obtained from the same sample, sequenced in a study of CD4+ T cells in melanoma. Profiled with immunoSEQ multiplex PCR; TCRdb holds only in-frame clones, not every one. The top ten hold roughly 5.4% of the sample, which has about 18,000 clones, about 84% seen once. What was sequenced was cells from a culture (not recorded whether cultured in vitro). Receptor source: a human donor with melanoma.

The chain recombines TRBV18 with TRBJ2-5; TRBD2 aligns across 10 bases. V dropped 5 bases and J dropped 0; count of bases not matched to a gene: 0. The CDR3 is 14 residues long. Germline assignment: CDR1 KGHSH and CDR2 LQKENI. This CDR3 is CASSTSGNQETQYF. CDR3 coding DNA: TGTGCCAGCTCAACTAGCGGGAACCAAGAGACCCAGTACTTC.

J is TRBJ1-3 and V is TRBV11-2; possibly TRBD1 for D (6 bases). The germline gives CDR1 SGHAT, CDR2 FQNNGV. Trimming removed 3 bases from V and 3 bases from J, with 12 bases in between. The CDR3 consists of 15 residues. The CDR3 sequence: CASSFNTGIGNTIYF. CDR3 coding DNA: TGTGCCAGCAGCTTCAACACAGGGATTGGAAACACCATATATTTT.

The chain combines TRBV6-5 with TRBJ2-7; D unresolved. Germline V CDR1 and CDR2: MNHEY, SVGAGI. This CDR3 region has 12 residues. Between the trimmed V and J ends, which lost 9 bases and 3 bases, there was a span of 12 bases. This chain's CDR3 is CARLVGYYEQYF. CDR3 in DNA: TGTGCCAGGCTGGTAGGGTACTACGAGCAGTACTTC.

The chain carries TRBV15 and TRBJ1-1; D is unresolved. The CDR3 covers 14 residues. Germline V gene sequence: CDR1 LNHNV, CDR2 YYDKDF (reference sequence). V shed 0 bases and J shed 1 base, with 6 bases lying between them. The CDR3 region is CATSRDISNTEAFF. The DNA for the CDR3 is TGTGCCACCAGCAGAGACATTTCGAACACTGAAGCTTTCTTT.

The chain joins TRBV6-1 to TRBJ2-7, with D hard to call. Germline V CDR1 and CDR2: MNHNS, SASEGT. This CDR3 contains 13 residues. Trimming cost V 8 bases and J 7 bases, with 18 bases left between them. The CDR3 loop is CASGRLSRLEQYF. CDR3 nucleotides: TGTGCCAGCGGTAGGCTTTCTCGCCTGGAGCAGTACTTC.

The V gene is TRBV5-8, the J gene TRBJ1-1, with D possibly matching TRBD1 (5 bases). The CDR3 has 14 residues. Looked up from germline, CDR1 is SGHTS and CDR2 is YDEGEE. V shed 2 bases and J shed 12 bases, with 20 bases lying between them. CDR3 loop: CASSFMTVGLSTFF. The DNA of the CDR3 is TGTGCCAGCAGCTTTATGACAGTGGGATTATCGACTTTCTTT.

V gene TRBV11-3 combines with J gene TRBJ1-4; D not certain. V lost 2 bases and J 7 bases, leaving 8 bases between the germline ends. Germline V gene data show CDR1 as SGHNT and CDR2 as YENEEA. This CDR3 contains 13 residues. The CDR3 sequence: CASSLSAGEKLFF. In nucleotides, the CDR3 is TGTGCCAGCAGCTTATCAGCGGGTGAAAAACTGTTTTTT. The full variable domain, rest sourced from reference TRBV11-3 and TRBJ1-4, is EAGVVQSPRYKIIEKKQPVAFWCNPISGHNTLYWYLQNLGQGPELLIRYENEEAVDDSQLPKDRFSAERLKGVDSTLKIQPAELGDSAVYLCASSLSAGEKLFFGSGTQLSVL.

J is TRBJ1-2 and V is TRBV30, with D unresolved. CDR3 length: 12 residues. V lost 8 bases and J 7 bases, leaving 17 bases between the germline ends. Germline-derived CDR1 and CDR2 are GTSNPN and SVGIG (reference sequence). The CDR3 reads CATGPTKGGYTF. The CDR3, as DNA: TGTGCCACCGGACCCACGAAGGGTGGCTACACCTTC.

The chain employs TRBV5-1 and TRBJ1-1; no firm D call. V dropped 1 base and J dropped 4 bases, with 11 bases sitting between them. CDR1 and CDR2 from the germline V gene are SGHRS and YFSETQ. This CDR3 has 14 amino acids. CDR3 DNA sequence: TGCGCCAGCAGCTTGTTCATTTCGGGCACTGAAGCTTTCTTT. This gives the protein CASSLFISGTEAFF.

V usage is TRBV18 and J usage is TRBJ1-1; 8 bases align to TRBD1. CDR3 length: 14 amino acids. Germline values: CDR1 KGHSH, CDR2 LQKENI. V dropped 2 bases and J dropped 6; count of bases not matched to a gene: 5. This CDR3 is CASSPTQGAAEAFF. CDR3 in DNA: TGTGCCAGCTCACCAACCCAGGGGGCTGCTGAAGCTTTCTTT.

The rearrangement links TRBV7-6 to TRBJ1-3, with a possible D match to TRBD1 (6 bases). Trimming removed 6 bases at V and 0 bases at J, with 12 bases between. The germline V gene encodes CDR1 SGHVS and CDR2 FNYEAQ. The CDR3 extends over 15 amino acids. The CDR3 reads CASSNRDNSGNTIYF. For the CDR3, the DNA is TGTGCCAGCAGTAATCGGGACAACTCTGGAAACACCATATATTTT.

This chain links TRBV6-1 with TRBJ2-5, with 8 bases that match TRBD2. The last part of the DNA fits TRBJ2-7 better; the J call may be wrong. The germline V gene encodes CDR1 MNHNS and CDR2 SASEGT. CDR3 length: 12 residues. CDR3 sequence: CISGDLSYEQYF. Here the CDR3 DNA reads TGTATTAGCGGGGACCTGTCCTACGAGCAGTACTTC.

V usage is TRBV29-1 and J usage is TRBJ1-2, with TRBD1 matching over 7 bases. This CDR3 is 12 amino acids long. With 5 bases clipped from V and 6 bases from J, the junction kept 6 bases outside the gene matches. The germline V gene has CDR1 SQVTM and CDR2 ANQGSEA. The CDR3 region has the DNA TGCAGCGTTAGGACAGGTCTCCATGGCTACACCTTC. Protein product: CSVRTGLHGYTF.

The chain uses TRBV6-6 and TRBJ1-4; a weak D match, TRBD1 (6 bases). Germline CDR1 is MNHNY and CDR2 is SVGAGI (reference sequence). CDR3 length: 15 residues. V shed 4 bases and J shed 7 bases, with 16 bases lying between them. The CDR3 region is CASSSQIGQPEKLFF. The CDR3 bases are TGTGCCAGCAGTTCCCAGATAGGACAGCCTGAAAAACTGTTTTTT.

The rearrangement links TRBV5-1 to TRBJ2-5; 8 positions agree with TRBD2. This CDR3 region has 14 residues. Trimming cost V 2 bases and J 3 bases; bases outside gene matches: 3. Per the germline V gene, CDR1 is SGHRS and CDR2 is YFSETQ. CDR3 amino acids: CASSLFSGEETQYF. CDR3 in DNA: TGCGCCAGCAGCTTATTTAGCGGGGAAGAGACCCAGTACTTC.

The CDR3 spells CASSPTGATGELFF. The DNA of the CDR3 is TGTGCCAGCAGCCCCACGGGTGCCACCGGGGAGCTGTTTTTT. The rearrangement joins TRBV5-4 to TRBJ2-2; D unclear. This CDR3 comprises 14 residues. V was shortened by 4 bases and J by 4 bases, with 11 bases between the two germline ends. The germline CDR1 and CDR2 sequences are SGHNT and YYREEE (reference sequence).